The 10 T cell receptor beta chains below all came from one sample that was sequenced in a study of blood T cells in healthy people across ages. A second PCR of about 7 to 12 cycles used a sample-barcoded 5' primer and a J-beta primer mix. TCRdb called the 5' RACE reads again in MiXCR, with one record for every CDR3 protein. The sample includes roughly 2 million distinct CDR3 sequences, just under 50% of them seen just once. Sequencing was carried out using blood. Source of these receptors: a woman in her thirties or forties in good health.

This clonotype turned up a few times. The CDR3 loop reads CASSGSGDQETQYF. As DNA, the CDR3 is TGCGCCAGCAGCGGAAGCGGGGACCAAGAGACCCAGTACTTC. V is TRBV5-1 and J is TRBJ2-5; 7 bases agree with TRBD2. The CDR3 runs to 14 residues. The V and J ends lost 4 bases and 0 bases, in that order; junction bases with no gene match: 3. Germline values: CDR1 SGHRS, CDR2 YFSETQ.

Many counts were recorded for this clonotype. The chain has TRBV29-1 and TRBJ2-7; 7 positions agree with TRBD1. This CDR3 has 12 residues. After removal of 6 bases from V and 3 bases from J, the junction contained 5 bases not matched to a gene. Germline V CDR1 and CDR2: SQVTM, ANQGSEA. This CDR3 is CSVGPGGYEQYF. The CDR3 DNA sequence: TGCAGCGTCGGGCCAGGGGGCTACGAGCAGTACTTC.

This clonotype showed up just a few times. This sequence joins TRBV27 and TRBJ2-3; 14 nucleotides align to TRBD2. The germline V gene encodes CDR1 MNHEY and CDR2 SMNVEV (reference sequence). The CDR3 runs to 16 residues. The V segment lost 5 bases and the J segment 13 bases; nucleotides outside the gene matches: 14. The DNA for the CDR3 is TGTGCCAGCAGTCCTAAGGGACTAGCGGGGGCCCACCGGGAGTATTTT. Amino acid sequence: CASSPKGLAGAHREYF.

The chain has TRBV27 and TRBJ1-1, with D perhaps TRBD1 (5 bases). V was clipped by 5 bases and J by 9 bases, with 13 bases between them. This CDR3 spans 12 amino acids. Looked up from germline, CDR1 is MNHEY and CDR2 is SMNVEV (reference sequence). CDR3 region: CASSPGGVKAFF. In DNA, the CDR3 is TGTGCCAGCAGTCCTGGGGGGGTTAAAGCTTTCTTT.

This chain uses TRBV4-1 with TRBJ2-3, with 11 positions matching TRBD2. Germline CDR1 MGHRA, CDR2 YSYEKL. This CDR3 contains 15 residues. V dropped 0 bases and J dropped 8; count of bases not matched to a gene: 4. The CDR3 DNA reads as TGCGCCAGCAGCCAAGACGCTAGCGGGGGGAGTACGCAGTATTTT. It yields the protein CASSQDASGGSTQYF.

V usage is TRBV6-5 and J usage is TRBJ2-1; D unclear. This CDR3 spans 15 amino acids. Trimming removed 2 bases at V and 4 bases at J, with 12 bases between. Germline-derived CDR1 and CDR2 are MNHEY and SVGAGI. CDR3 protein: CASSYRADGYNEQFF. Here the CDR3 DNA reads TGTGCCAGCAGTTACCGGGCAGACGGGTACAATGAGCAGTTCTTC.

The rearrangement uses TRBV6-2 or TRBV6-3 and TRBJ2-7; D tentatively reads TRBD1 or TRBD2 (6 bases each). This CDR3 is built from 13 residues. Per the germline V gene, CDR1 is MNHEY and CDR2 is SVGEGT. The V end lost 11 bases, the J end lost 0 bases, and 14 bases lay between the germline ends. The CDR3 loop reads CAGRKDSSYEQYF. As DNA, the CDR3 is TGTGCCGGGAGGAAGGACAGCTCCTACGAGCAGTACTTC.

The V call is TRBV20-1, the J call TRBJ2-3, with D unresolved. The V gene lost 3 bases and the J gene lost 10 bases, with 14 bases spanning the gap. CDR1 is DFQATT and CDR2 is SNEGSKA in the germline V gene (reference sequence). CDR3 length: 12 residues. The CDR3 loop reads CSASPTPFPQYF. CDR3 coding DNA: TGCAGTGCTAGCCCCACACCTTTTCCGCAGTATTTT.

The chain is built from TRBV25-1 and TRBJ2-5; tentatively, D is TRBD1 (5 bases). V dropped 5 bases and J dropped 13 bases, with 17 bases sitting between them. In germline, CDR1 is MGHDK, CDR2 SYGVNS. The CDR3 sequence is 12 residues long. The CDR3 loop reads CASSSGIGERYF. The CDR3, as DNA: TGTGCCAGCAGTTCAGGGATAGGCGAGCGGTACTTC.

V and J are TRBV4-2 and TRBJ2-5; 10 nucleotides match TRBD2. V was pared by 4 bases and J by 5 bases, with 13 bases of the junction left unmatched. Germline CDR1 is LGHNA and CDR2 is YNFKEQ. The CDR3 runs 17 residues. The CDR3 DNA sequence: TGTGCCAGCAGCCCCCGACTAGCGGGCCACCCTCCGGAGACCCAGTACTTC. It specifies CASSPRLAGHPPETQYF.